A selection of T cell receptor beta chains follows, all from one sample in a study of T cells in Graves' hyperthyroidism and ophthalmopathy. TCRdb reprocessed the multiplex PCR reads via MiXCR and lists one record per CDR3 protein. The sample yields 95,000 to 110,000 distinct CDR3 sequences, 45% to 50% seen once. The sequenced sample was blood. Receptors originate from a man between 40 and 49 years old with Graves' hyperthyroidism. Both conserved end residues are part of each CDR3. The D gene is left open where the match is weak. Size is omitted from some rows. Given values are once, few, many or a class for expanded clones.

TRBJ2-5 TRBV27 few TRBD1 CASRISGQGQETQYF TGTGCCAGCAGGATATCTGGACAGGGCCAAGAGACCCAGTACTTC
TRBJ1-5 TRBV29-1 - - CSVEGGGDNQPQHF TGCAGCGTTGAAGGAGGGGGGGACAATCAGCCCCAGCATTTT
TRBJ1-2 TRBV5-6 many - CASSSRTGSGVGGYTF TGTGCCAGCAGCTCTCGGACGGGCTCGGGGGTAGGTGGCTACACCTTC
TRBJ1-1 TRBV7-9 - - CASSLVDDTEAFF TGTGCCAGCAGCTTAGTAGACGACACTGAAGCTTTCTTT
TRBJ2-7 TRBV4-2 - - CAGGQVALASYEQYF TGTGCCGGCGGCCAAGTAGCACTCGCGTCCTACGAGCAGTACTTC
TRBJ1-1 TRBV20-1 - - CSASSPSGGTEAFF TGCAGTGCCAGCTCACCGAGCGGTGGGACTGAAGCTTTCTTT
TRBJ2-2 TRBV5-1 - - CARVTRGLFF TGCGCCAGAGTTACCCGGGGGCTGTTTTTT
TRBJ2-3 TRBV20-1 many TRBD2 CSATEREGPLSTDTQYF TGCAGTGCTACAGAGCGGGAGGGCCCCTTAAGCACAGATACGCAGTATTTT
TRBJ2-1 TRBV7-2 many - CASSFIGGIYNEQFF TGTGCCAGCAGCTTTATAGGAGGAATTTACAATGAGCAGTTCTTC
TRBJ2-1 TRBV20-1 many - CSGGQRYNEQFF TGCAGTGGAGGACAACGATACAATGAGCAGTTCTTC
TRBJ2-1 TRBV9 many - CASRSGSDPPNEQFF TGTGCCAGCAGATCCGGGTCCGATCCCCCAAATGAGCAGTTCTTC
TRBJ2-7 TRBV11-3 many TRBD1 CASSLRGLFEQYF TGTGCCAGCAGCTTAAGGGGGCTCTTCGAGCAGTACTTC
TRBJ1-1 TRBV29-1 - TRBD1 CSVEGDRENTEALF TGCAGCGTTGAGGGGGACAGGGAGAACACTGAAGCTCTCTTT
TRBJ2-5 TRBV2 many TRBD1 CASSGGTEVQETQYF TGTGCCAGCAGTGGAGGGACAGAAGTCCAAGAGACCCAGTACTTC
TRBJ1-1 TRBV24-1 - TRBD1 CATSPGTGLAEAFF TGTGCCACCAGTCCCGGGACAGGGTTGGCTGAAGCTTTCTTT
TRBJ2-5 TRBV7-2 many TRBD2 CASSFLSRHSGGAQTQYF TGTGCCAGCAGCTTCCTCAGCCGCCATAGCGGGGGGGCCCAGACCCAGTACTTC
TRBJ2-6 TRBV2 - - CASSESGLFRAYVLTF TGTGCCAGCAGTGAAAGTGGGCTTTTTAGGGCCTACGTCCTGACTTTC
TRBJ2-7 TRBV24-1 - TRBD1 CATSPSDRAIYEQYF TGTGCCACCAGTCCCTCGGACAGGGCTATCTACGAGCAGTACTTC
TRBJ1-5 TRBV12-3/TRBV12-4 many - CASTLLGKDQPQHF TGTGCCAGCACCCTCCTGGGGAAGGATCAGCCCCAGCATTTT
TRBJ1-5 TRBV29-1 - TRBD1 CSVSQGTQPQHF TGCAGCGTTTCACAGGGGACTCAGCCCCAGCATTTT
TRBJ2-5 TRBV3-1 - - CASSQDPGAAETQYF TGTGCCAGCAGCCAAGATCCCGGTGCCGCAGAGACCCAGTACTTC
TRBJ2-3 TRBV6-6 - TRBD2 CASSYSLGGVGTDTQYF TGTGCCAGCAGTTATTCCCTCGGGGGGGTTGGCACAGATACGCAGTATTTT
TRBJ1-2 TRBV20-1 - - CSARESRDYGYTF TGCAGTGCTAGAGAATCCCGGGACTATGGCTACACCTTC
TRBJ2-7 TRBV10-3 - TRBD1 CASSVGDRGRALSYEQYF TGTGCCAGCAGCGTAGGGGACAGGGGGCGAGCCTTGTCCTACGAGCAGTACTTC
TRBJ2-1 TRBV7-2 - - CASSFYICSAKTYNEQFF -
TRBJ1-2 TRBV5-8 many - CASSLRSAYGYTF TGTGCCAGCAGCTTGAGGTCCGCCTATGGCTACACCTTC
TRBJ1-5 TRBV19 medium-sized - CASSLGQGGTQPQHF TGTGCCAGTAGCCTAGGGCAGGGCGGCACTCAGCCCCAGCATTTT
TRBJ1-6 TRBV27 many - CASRPQGYSPLHF TGTGCCAGCAGGCCGCAGGGTTATTCACCCCTCCACTTT
TRBJ2-6 TRBV6-5 - - CASSYSAGDNVLTF TGTGCCAGCAGTTACTCAGCAGGGGACAACGTCCTGACTTTC
TRBJ2-5 TRBV29-1 many TRBD2 CSVRGLAGEQETQYF TGCAGCGTGAGAGGACTAGCGGGAGAACAAGAGACCCAGTACTTC
TRBJ1-2 TRBV5-1 - - CASSLSGGNLGYTF TGCGCCAGCAGCTTGAGTGGGGGTAATCTTGGCTACACCTTC
TRBJ2-2 TRBV6-5 few - CASSYSNPNTGELFF TGTGCCAGCAGTTACTCAAACCCGAACACCGGGGAGCTGTTTTTT
TRBJ2-1 TRBV20-1 many - CSARPRTLYNEQFF TGCAGTGCTAGACCACGGACACTATACAATGAGCAGTTCTTC
TRBJ1-1 TRBV2 - TRBD1 CASRLAGDRPEAFF TGTGCCAGCAGGTTAGCCGGGGACAGACCTGAAGCTTTCTTT
TRBJ2-1 TRBV2 - TRBD2 CASTGTSGGHNEQFF TGTGCCAGTACCGGGACTAGCGGGGGGCACAATGAGCAGTTCTTC
TRBJ2-7 TRBV20-1 - - CAWGVSYEQYF TGTGCCTGGGGGGTCTCCTACGAGCAGTACTTC
TRBJ2-2 TRBV20-1 many - CSASSPGTGELFF TGCAGTGCTAGTTCGCCCGGAACCGGGGAGCTGTTTTTT
TRBJ2-7 TRBV30 few - CAWADGSREQYF TGTGCCTGGGCGGACGGGTCTCGGGAGCAGTACTTC
TRBJ1-1 TRBV7-3 - TRBD1 CASSPPGTGNTEAFF TGTGCCAGCAGTCCCCCCGGGACAGGGAACACTGAAGCTTTCTTT
TRBJ2-6 TRBV19 - TRBD2 CACGLAGTSGANVLTF TGTGCCTGCGGACTAGCGGGTACCTCTGGGGCCAACGTCCTGACTTTC
TRBJ2-7 TRBV7-2 many - CASSLAYGVYEQYF TGTGCCAGCAGCTTAGCTTACGGAGTCTACGAGCAGTACTTC
TRBJ2-5 TRBV5-4 - - CASSLGTRGTQYF TGTGCCAGCAGCTTAGGGACAAGGGGGACCCAGTACTTC
TRBJ1-6 TRBV10-1 - TRBD1 CASSGQGGKDSPLHF TGCGCCAGCAGTGGACAGGGGGGTAAGGATTCACCCCTCCACTTT
TRBJ2-7 TRBV20-1 once TRBD1 CSASRGDRGNGYEQYF TGCAGTGCTTCGAGGGGGGACAGGGGAAACGGGTACGAGCAGTACTTC
TRBJ2-7 TRBV10-1 - TRBD2 CTSSGRLAGGPYEQYF TGCACCAGCAGTGGTCGGCTAGCGGGAGGGCCTTACGAGCAGTACTTC
TRBJ2-7 TRBV7-2 - - CVSSLGAGVNSDEQYF TGTGTCAGCAGCTTAGGGGCAGGGGTAAACTCCGACGAGCAGTACTTC